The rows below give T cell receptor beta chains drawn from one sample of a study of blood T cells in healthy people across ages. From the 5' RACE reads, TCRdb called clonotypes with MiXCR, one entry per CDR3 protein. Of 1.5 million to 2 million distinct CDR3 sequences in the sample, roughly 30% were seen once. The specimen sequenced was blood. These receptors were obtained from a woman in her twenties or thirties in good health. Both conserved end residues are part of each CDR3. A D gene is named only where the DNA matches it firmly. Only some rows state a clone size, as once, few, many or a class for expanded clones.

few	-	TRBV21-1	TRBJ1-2	TGTGCCAGCAGCAAAAGCGAGAGAAGCTATGGCTACACCTTC	CASSKSERSYGYTF
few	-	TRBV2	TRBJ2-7	TGTGCCAGCAGTGAATCCCGCGGCGTCACCCAGTACTTC	CASSESRGVTQYF
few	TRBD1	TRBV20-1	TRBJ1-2	TGCAGTGCTTACCCGGGACAGGAAAATGGCTACACCTTC	CSAYPGQENGYTF
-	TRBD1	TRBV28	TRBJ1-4	TGTGCCAGCAGTCAAAGCGGACAGGGGGGTTATAAGGAAAAACTGTTTTTT	CASSQSGQGGYKEKLFF
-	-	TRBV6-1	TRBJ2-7	TGTGTCAGCAGACAGGAACTACCCTACGAGCAGTACTTC	CVSRQELPYEQYF
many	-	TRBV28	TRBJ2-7	TGTGCCAGCAGCCGACAGTTTAAGTCCCTCGAGCAGTACTTC	CASSRQFKSLEQYF
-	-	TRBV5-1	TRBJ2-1	TGCGCCAGCAGCTTTCCCAGGTCTAGCGCAGAGCAGTTCTTC	CASSFPRSSAEQFF
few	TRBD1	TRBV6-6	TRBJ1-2	TGTGCCAGCACCTTCAGGGGGGAAAGCGGCTACACCTTC	CASTFRGESGYTF
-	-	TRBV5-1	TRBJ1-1	TGCGCCAGCAGGTCGGGAGTGGTGGCTTTCTTT	CASRSGVVAFF
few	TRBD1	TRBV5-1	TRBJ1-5	TGCGCCAGCGGACAGGGAGGCAATCAGCCCCAGCATTTT	CASGQGGNQPQHF
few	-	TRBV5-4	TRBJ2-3	TGTGCCAGCAGCTGGAGGGCAGGGGACACAGATACGCAGTATTTT	CASSWRAGDTDTQYF
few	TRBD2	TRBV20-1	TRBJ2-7	TGCAGTGCTAGAGCCCTCCCCCTTGGGGCGGGAGGGCCCCGGGAGCAGTACTTC	CSARALPLGAGGPREQYF
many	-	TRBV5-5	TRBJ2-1	TGTGCCAGCAGCTTGATTTCAGGAAATGAGCAGTTCTTC	CASSLISGNEQFF
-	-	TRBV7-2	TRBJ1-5	TGTGCCAGCAGCTTAGAGTTAAATAGCAATCAGCCCCAGCATTTT	CASSLELNSNQPQHF
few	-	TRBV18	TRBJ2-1	TGTGCCAGCTCACCAACAGGGAGCCTCTACAATGAGCAGTTCTTC	CASSPTGSLYNEQFF
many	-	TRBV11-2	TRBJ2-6	TGTGCCAGCAGCCTAACTAGGGGTTCTGGGGCCAACGTCCTGACTTTC	CASSLTRGSGANVLTF
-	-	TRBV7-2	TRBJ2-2	TGTGCCAGCAGCTTCAGCGGAGACACCGGGGAGCTGTTTTTT	CASSFSGDTGELFF
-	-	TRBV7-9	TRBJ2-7	TGTGCCAGCAGGTCCGATAGAACAGCTTCCAACTACGAGCAGTACTTC	CASRSDRTASNYEQYF
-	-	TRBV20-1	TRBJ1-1	TGCAGTGCTCAGGGCCGCGGGGGGAGTGAAGCTTTCTTT	CSAQGRGGSEAFF
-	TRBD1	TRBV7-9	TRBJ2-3	TGTGCCAGCAGCTTAGCGGGGACAGGGCCTCTCACAGATACGCAGTATTTT	CASSLAGTGPLTDTQYF
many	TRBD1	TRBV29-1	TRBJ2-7	TGCAGCGCCCAGGACAGGCGAAGCTACGAGCAGTACTTC	CSAQDRRSYEQYF
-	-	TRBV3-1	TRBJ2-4	TGTGCCAGCAGCCAAGATTCGGCCGGCCCTAAAGACATTCAGTACTTC	CASSQDSAGPKDIQYF
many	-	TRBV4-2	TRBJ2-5	TGTGCCAGCAGCCAAAACCCGTCGAGAGAGACCCAGTACTTC	CASSQNPSRETQYF
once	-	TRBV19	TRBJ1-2	TGTGCCGGTAATTCCCAGGGAGGCGTCTATGGCTACACCTTC	CAGNSQGGVYGYTF
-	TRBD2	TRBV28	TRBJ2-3	TGTGCCAGCAGACGACTAGCGGGGTATAGCACAGATACGCAGTATTTT	CASRRLAGYSTDTQYF
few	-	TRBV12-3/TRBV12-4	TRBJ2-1	TGTGCCAGCAGTTTTTCGGGTTGGGACAATGAGCAGTTCTTC	CASSFSGWDNEQFF
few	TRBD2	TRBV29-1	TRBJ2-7	TGCAGCTTTGCTAGCGGGGCGCTTTACGAGCAGTACTTC	CSFASGALYEQYF
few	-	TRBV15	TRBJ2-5	TGTGCCACCAGCAGACGGGACTTTAAAGAGACCCAGTACTTC	CATSRRDFKETQYF
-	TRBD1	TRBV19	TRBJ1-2	TGTGCCAGTAGTCCCGGGGACAGATTTCGCTACACCTTC	CASSPGDRFRYTF
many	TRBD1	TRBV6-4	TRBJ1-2	TGTGCCAGCAGTGAGGGGACAGGGGCCCACTATGGCTACACCTTC	CASSEGTGAHYGYTF
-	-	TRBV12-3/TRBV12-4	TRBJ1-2	TGTGCCAGCACCCCTCGCCGGACCCGCTATGGCTACACCTTC	CASTPRRTRYGYTF
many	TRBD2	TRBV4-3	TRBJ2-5	TGCGCCAGCAGCCAAGCGACTAGCGGGGGGCAAGAGACCCAGTACTTC	CASSQATSGGQETQYF
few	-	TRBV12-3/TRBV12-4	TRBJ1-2	TGTGCCAGCACTGGCGAACCACCTGGCTATGGCTACACCTTC	CASTGEPPGYGYTF
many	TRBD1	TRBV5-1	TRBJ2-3	TGCGCCAGCAGCATGGGGGACAGCACTAGCACAGATACGCAGTATTTT	CASSMGDSTSTDTQYF
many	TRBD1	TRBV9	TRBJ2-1	TGTGCCAGCAGCGCGCACCTAACAGGGGGGAATGAGCAGTTCTTC	CASSAHLTGGNEQFF
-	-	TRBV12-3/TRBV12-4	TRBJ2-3	TGTGCCAGCAGTTTTGGGGGGGCAACAGATGCGCAGTATTTT	CASSFGGATDAQYF
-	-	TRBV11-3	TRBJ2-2	TGTGCCAGCAGCGGCGAGTGGTCCGGGGAGCTGTTTTTT	CASSGEWSGELFF
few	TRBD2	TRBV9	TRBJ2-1	TGTGCCAGCAGCGTAGGGGGAGGGGGGACTAGCCTTTACAATGAGCAGTTCTTC	CASSVGGGGTSLYNEQFF
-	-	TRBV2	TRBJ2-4	TGTGCCAGCAGTGAACCCCTGGCGCGGGACATTCAGTACTTC	CASSEPLARDIQYF
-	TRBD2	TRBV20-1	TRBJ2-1	TGCAGTGCTGGCGAAGCGGGGGTTTACAATGAGCAGTTCTTC	CSAGEAGVYNEQFF
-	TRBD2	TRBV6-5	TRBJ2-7	TGTGCCAGCAGTCGGACTAGCGCGGGCGAGCAGTACTTC	CASSRTSAGEQYF
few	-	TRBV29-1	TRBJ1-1	TGCAGCGTTCGGGCCGTTTGGAACACTGAAGCTTTCTTT	CSVRAVWNTEAFF
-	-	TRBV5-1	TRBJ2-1	TGCGCCAGCAGCTTGGTGGGGGCCCCCCGGGGGGATGAGCAGTTCTTC	CASSLVGAPRGDEQFF
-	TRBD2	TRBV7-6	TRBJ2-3	TGTGCCGCGTCGGCGGGAGAGGCAGATACGCAGTATTTT	CAASAGEADTQYF